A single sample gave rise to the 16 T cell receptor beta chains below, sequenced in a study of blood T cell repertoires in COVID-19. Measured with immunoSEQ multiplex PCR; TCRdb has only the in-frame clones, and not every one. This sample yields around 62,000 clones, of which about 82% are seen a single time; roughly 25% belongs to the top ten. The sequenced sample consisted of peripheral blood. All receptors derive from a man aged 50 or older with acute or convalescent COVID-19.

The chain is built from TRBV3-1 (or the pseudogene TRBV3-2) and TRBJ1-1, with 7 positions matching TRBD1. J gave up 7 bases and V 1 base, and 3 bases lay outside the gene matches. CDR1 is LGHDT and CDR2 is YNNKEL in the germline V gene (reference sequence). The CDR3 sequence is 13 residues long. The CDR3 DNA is TGTGCCAGCAGCCAAGTAGGGGACAGTGAAGCTTTCTTT. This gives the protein CASSQVGDSEAFF.

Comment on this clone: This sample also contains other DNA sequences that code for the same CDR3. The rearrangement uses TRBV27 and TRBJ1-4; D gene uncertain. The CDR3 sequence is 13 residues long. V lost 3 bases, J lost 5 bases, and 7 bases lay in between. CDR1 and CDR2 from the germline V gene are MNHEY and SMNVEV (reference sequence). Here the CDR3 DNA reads TGTGCCAGCAGTTTTCGTCAGAATGAAAAACTGTTTTTT. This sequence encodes CASSFRQNEKLFF.

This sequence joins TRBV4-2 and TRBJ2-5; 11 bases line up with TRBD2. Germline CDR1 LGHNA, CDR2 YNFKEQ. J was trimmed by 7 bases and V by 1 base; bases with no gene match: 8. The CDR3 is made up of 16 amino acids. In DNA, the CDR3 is TGTGCCAGCAGCCAAGTAGCGGGGGGGGCACCGAGGACCCAGTACTTC. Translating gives CASSQVAGGAPRTQYF.

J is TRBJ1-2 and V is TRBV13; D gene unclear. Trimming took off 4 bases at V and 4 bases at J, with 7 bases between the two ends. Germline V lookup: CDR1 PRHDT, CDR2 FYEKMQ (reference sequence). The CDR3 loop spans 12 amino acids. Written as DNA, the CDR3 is TGTGCCAGCAGCTCCGTGGCCTATGGCTACACCTTC. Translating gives CASSSVAYGYTF.

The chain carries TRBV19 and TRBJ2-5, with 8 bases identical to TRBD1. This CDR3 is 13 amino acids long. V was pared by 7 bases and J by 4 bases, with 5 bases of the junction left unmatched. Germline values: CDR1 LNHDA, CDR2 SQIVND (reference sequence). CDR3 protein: CASTHRGSETQYF. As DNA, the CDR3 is TGTGCCAGTACCCACAGGGGGTCAGAGACCCAGTACTTC.

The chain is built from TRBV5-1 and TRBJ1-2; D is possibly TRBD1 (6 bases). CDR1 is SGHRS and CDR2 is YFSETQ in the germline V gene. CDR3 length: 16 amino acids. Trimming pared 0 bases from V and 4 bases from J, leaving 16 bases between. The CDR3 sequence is CASSLEPQGSGYGYTF. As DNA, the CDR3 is TGCGCCAGCAGCTTGGAGCCCCAGGGGTCGGGCTATGGCTACACCTTC.

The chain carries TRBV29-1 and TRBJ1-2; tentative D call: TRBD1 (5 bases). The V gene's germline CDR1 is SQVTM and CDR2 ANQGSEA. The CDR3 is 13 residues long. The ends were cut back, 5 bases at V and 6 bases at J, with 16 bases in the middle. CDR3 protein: CSVIGSGWDGYTF. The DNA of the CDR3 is TGCAGCGTTATAGGTTCAGGGTGGGATGGCTACACCTTC.

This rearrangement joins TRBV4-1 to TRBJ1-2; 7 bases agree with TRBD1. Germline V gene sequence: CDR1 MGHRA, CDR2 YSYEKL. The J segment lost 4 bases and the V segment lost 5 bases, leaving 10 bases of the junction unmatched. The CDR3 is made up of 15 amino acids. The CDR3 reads CASSIPGTAIYGYTF. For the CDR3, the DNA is TGCGCCAGCAGCATCCCCGGGACAGCGATCTATGGCTACACCTTC.

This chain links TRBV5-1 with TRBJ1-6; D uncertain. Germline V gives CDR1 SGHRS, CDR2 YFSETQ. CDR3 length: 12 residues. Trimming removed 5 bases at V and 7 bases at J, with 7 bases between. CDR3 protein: CASRAANSPLHF. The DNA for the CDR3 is TGCGCCAGCAGGGCGGCAAATTCACCCCTCCACTTT.

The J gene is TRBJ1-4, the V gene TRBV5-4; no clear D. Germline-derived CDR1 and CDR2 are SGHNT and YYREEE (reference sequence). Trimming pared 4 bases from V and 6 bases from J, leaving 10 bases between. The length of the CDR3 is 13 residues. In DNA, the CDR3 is TGTGCCAGCAGCCCGGGGATGGATGAAAAACTGTTTTTT. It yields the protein CASSPGMDEKLFF.

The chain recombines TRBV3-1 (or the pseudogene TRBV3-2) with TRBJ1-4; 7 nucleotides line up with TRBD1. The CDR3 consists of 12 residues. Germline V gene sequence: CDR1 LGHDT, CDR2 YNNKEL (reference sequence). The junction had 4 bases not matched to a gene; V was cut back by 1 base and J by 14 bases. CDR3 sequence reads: CASSQVTGVLFF. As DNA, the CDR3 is TGTGCCAGCAGCCAAGTTACAGGGGTTCTGTTTTTT.

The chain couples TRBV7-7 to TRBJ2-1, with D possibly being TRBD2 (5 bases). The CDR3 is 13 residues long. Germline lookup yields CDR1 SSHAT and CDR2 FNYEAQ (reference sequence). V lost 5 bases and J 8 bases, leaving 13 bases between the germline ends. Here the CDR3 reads CASSLDFEDEQFF. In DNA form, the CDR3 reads TGTGCCAGCAGCCTGGACTTTGAGGATGAGCAGTTCTTC.

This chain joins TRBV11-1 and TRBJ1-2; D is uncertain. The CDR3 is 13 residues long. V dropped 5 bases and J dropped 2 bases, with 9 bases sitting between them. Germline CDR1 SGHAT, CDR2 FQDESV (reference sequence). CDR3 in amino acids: CASSHTLNYGYTF. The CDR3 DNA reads TGTGCCAGCAGCCATACATTAAACTATGGCTACACCTTC.

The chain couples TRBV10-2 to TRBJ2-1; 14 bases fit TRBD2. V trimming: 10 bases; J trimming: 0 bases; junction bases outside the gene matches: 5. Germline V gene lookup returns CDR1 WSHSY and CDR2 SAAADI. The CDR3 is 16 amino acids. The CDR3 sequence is CATRTSGGYSYNEQFF. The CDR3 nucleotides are TGCGCCACCCGGACTAGCGGGGGGTACTCCTACAATGAGCAGTTCTTC.

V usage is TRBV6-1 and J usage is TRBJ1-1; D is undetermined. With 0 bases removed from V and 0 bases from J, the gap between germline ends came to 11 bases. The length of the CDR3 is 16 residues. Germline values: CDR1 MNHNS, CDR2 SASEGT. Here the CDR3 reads CASSEAAISMNTEAFF. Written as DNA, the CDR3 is TGTGCCAGCAGTGAAGCTGCGATCTCTATGAACACTGAAGCTTTCTTT.

CDR3 protein: CASSLSPSLTGGRTGANVLTF. In DNA, the CDR3 is TGCGCCAGCAGCCTGTCCCCCTCTTTGACAGGGGGCAGAACTGGGGCCAACGTCCTGACTTTC. V gene TRBV5-1 combines with J gene TRBJ2-6; the match to TRBD1 covers 10 bases. CDR1 and CDR2 (germline): SGHRS, YFSETQ. J lost 2 bases, V lost 4 bases, and 18 bases had no gene match. This CDR3 is 21 amino acids long. Full variable domain (missing parts from reference TRBV5-1 and TRBJ2-6): KAGVTQTPRYLIKTRGQQVTLSCSPISGHRSVSWYQQTPGQGLQFLFEYFSETQRNKGNFPGRFSGRQFSNSRSEMNVSTLELGDSALYLCASSLSPSLTGGRTGANVLTFGAGSRLTVL.